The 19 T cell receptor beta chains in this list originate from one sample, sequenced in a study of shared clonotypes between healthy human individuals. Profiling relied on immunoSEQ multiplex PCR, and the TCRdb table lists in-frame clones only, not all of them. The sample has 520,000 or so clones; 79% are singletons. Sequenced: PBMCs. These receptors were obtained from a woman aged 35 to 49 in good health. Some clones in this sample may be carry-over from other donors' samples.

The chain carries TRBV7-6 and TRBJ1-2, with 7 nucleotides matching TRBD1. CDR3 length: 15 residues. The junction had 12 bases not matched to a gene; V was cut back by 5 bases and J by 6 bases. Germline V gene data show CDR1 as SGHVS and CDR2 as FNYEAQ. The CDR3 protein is CASSPRGGVMNGYTF. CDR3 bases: TGTGCCAGCAGCCCACGAGGGGGCGTTATGAATGGCTACACCTTC.

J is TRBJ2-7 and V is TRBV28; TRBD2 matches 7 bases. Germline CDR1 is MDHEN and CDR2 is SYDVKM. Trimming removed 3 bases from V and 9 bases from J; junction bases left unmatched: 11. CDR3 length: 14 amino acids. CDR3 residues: CASSLEREVTAQYF. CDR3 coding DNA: TGTGCCAGCAGTTTGGAACGGGAGGTTACGGCGCAGTACTTC.

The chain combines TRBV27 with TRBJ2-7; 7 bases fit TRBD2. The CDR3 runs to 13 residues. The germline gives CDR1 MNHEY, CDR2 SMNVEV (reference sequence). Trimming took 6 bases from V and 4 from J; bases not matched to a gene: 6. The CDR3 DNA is TGTGCCAGCAGCCGGAGCGGGATTTACGAGCAGTACTTC. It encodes CASSRSGIYEQYF.

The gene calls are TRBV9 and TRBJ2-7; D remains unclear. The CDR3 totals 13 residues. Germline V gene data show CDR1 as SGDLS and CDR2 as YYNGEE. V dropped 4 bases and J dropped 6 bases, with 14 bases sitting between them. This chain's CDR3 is CASSPWVSAEQYF. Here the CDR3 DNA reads TGTGCCAGCAGCCCTTGGGTAAGTGCCGAGCAGTACTTC.

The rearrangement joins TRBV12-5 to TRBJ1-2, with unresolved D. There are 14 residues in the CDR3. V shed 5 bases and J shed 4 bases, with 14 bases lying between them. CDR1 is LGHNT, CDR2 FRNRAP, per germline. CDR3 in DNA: TGTGCTAGTGGTCCAGCACGGGCGGCCTATGGCTACACCTTC. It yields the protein CASGPARAAYGYTF.

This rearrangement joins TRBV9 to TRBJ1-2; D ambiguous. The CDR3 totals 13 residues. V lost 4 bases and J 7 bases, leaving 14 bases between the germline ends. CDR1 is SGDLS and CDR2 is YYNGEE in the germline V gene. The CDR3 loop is CASSPRRAGGYTF. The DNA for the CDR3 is TGTGCCAGCAGCCCCCGTAGGGCGGGTGGCTACACCTTC.

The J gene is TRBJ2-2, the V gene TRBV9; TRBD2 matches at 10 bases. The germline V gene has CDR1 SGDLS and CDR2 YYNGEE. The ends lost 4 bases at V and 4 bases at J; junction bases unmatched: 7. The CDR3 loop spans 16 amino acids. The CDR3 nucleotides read TGTGCCAGCAGCCCCCGCAGCGGGGGGGCCACCGGGGAGCTGTTTTTT. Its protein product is CASSPRSGGATGELFF. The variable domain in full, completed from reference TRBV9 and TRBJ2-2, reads DSGVTQTPKHLITATGQRVTLRCSPRSGDLSVYWYQQSLDQGLQFLIQYYNGEERAKGNILERFSAQQFPDLHSELNLSSLELGDSALYFCASSPRSGGATGELFFGEGSRLTVL.

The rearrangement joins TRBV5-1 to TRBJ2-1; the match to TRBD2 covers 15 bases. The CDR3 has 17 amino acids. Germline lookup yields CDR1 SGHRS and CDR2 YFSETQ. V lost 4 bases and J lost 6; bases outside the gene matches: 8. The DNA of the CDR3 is TGCGCCAGCAGCCCAGGGACTAGCGGGAGGACAACCAATGAGCAGTTCTTC. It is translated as CASSPGTSGRTTNEQFF.

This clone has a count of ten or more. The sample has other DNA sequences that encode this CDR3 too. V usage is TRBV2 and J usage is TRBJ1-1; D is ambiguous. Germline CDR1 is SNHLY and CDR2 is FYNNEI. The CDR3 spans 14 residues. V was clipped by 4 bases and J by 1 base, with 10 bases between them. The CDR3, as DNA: TGTGCCAGCAGTGTCTGGGATGCGAACACTGAAGCTTTCTTT. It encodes CASSVWDANTEAFF. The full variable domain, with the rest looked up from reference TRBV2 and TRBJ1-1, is EPEVTQTPSHQVTQMGQEVILRCVPISNHLYFYWYRQILGQKVEFLVSFYNNEISEKSEIFDDQFSVERPDGSNFTLKIRSTKLEDSAMYFCASSVWDANTEAFFGQGTRLTVV.

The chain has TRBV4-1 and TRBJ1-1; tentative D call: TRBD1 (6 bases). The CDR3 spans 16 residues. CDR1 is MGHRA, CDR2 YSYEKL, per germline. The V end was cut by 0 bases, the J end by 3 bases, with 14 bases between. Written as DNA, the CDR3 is TGCGCCAGCAGCCAAGATGTGGGGGGGGCCTACACTGAAGCTTTCTTT. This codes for CASSQDVGGAYTEAFF.

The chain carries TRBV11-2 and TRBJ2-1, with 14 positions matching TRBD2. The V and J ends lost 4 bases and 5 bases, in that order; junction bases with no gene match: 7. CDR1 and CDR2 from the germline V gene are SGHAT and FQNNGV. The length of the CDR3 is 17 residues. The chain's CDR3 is CASSSRRLAGGNNEQFF. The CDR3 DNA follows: TGTGCCAGCAGCTCAAGGAGACTAGCGGGAGGGAACAATGAGCAGTTCTTC.

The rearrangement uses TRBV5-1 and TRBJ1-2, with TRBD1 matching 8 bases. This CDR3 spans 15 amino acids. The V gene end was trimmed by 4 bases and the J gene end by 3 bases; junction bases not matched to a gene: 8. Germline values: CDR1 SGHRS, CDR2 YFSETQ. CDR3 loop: CASSPGQGRYYGYTF. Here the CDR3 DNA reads TGCGCCAGCAGCCCCGGACAGGGACGCTACTATGGCTACACCTTC.

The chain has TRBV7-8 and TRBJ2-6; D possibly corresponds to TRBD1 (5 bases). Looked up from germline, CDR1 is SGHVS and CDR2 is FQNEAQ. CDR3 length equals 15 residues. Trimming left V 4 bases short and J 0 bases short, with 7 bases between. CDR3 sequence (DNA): TGTGCCAGCAGCTCAGGGAACTCTGGGGCCAACGTCCTGACTTTC. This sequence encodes CASSSGNSGANVLTF.

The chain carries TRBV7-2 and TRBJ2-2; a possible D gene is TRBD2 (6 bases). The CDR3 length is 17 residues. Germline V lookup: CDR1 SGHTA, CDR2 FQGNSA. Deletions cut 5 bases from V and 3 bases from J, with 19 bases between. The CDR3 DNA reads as TGTGCCAGCAGCCCCGGCCCCGGGACTCCGGACACCGGGGAGCTGTTTTTT. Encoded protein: CASSPGPGTPDTGELFF.

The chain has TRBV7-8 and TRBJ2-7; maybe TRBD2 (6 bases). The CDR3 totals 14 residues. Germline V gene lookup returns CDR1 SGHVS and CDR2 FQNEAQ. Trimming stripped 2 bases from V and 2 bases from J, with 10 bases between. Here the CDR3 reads CASSLSGGAYEQYF. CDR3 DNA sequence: TGTGCCAGCAGCTTAAGTGGCGGGGCCTACGAGCAGTACTTC.

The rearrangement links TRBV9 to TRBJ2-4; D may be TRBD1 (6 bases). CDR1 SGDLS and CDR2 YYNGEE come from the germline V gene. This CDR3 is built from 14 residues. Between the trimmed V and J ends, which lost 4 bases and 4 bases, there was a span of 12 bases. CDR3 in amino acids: CASSPRTEKNIQYF. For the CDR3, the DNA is TGTGCCAGCAGCCCCCGGACAGAGAAAAACATTCAGTACTTC. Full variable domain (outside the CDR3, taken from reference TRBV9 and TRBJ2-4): DSGVTQTPKHLITATGQRVTLRCSPRSGDLSVYWYQQSLDQGLQFLIQYYNGEERAKGNILERFSAQQFPDLHSELNLSSLELGDSALYFCASSPRTEKNIQYFGAGTRLSVL.

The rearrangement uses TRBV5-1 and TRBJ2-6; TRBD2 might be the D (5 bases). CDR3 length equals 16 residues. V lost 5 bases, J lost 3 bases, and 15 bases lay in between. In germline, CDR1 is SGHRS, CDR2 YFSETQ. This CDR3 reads CASSPGLPDGANVLTF. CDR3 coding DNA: TGCGCCAGCAGTCCCGGACTGCCCGATGGGGCCAACGTCCTGACTTTC.

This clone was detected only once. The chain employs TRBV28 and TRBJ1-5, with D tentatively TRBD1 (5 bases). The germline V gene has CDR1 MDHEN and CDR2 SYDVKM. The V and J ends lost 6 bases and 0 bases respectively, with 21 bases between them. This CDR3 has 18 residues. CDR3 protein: CASSLPRQGKYSNQPQHF. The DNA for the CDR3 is TGTGCCAGCAGCCTACCCAGGCAGGGCAAGTATAGCAATCAGCCCCAGCATTTT.

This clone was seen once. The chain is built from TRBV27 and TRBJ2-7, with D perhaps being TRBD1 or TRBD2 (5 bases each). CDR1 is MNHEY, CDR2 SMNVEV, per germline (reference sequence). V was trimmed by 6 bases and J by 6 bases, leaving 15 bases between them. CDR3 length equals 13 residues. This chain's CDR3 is CASSWDPGGEQYF. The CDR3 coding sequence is TGTGCCAGCAGCTGGGACCCCGGCGGCGAGCAGTACTTC.